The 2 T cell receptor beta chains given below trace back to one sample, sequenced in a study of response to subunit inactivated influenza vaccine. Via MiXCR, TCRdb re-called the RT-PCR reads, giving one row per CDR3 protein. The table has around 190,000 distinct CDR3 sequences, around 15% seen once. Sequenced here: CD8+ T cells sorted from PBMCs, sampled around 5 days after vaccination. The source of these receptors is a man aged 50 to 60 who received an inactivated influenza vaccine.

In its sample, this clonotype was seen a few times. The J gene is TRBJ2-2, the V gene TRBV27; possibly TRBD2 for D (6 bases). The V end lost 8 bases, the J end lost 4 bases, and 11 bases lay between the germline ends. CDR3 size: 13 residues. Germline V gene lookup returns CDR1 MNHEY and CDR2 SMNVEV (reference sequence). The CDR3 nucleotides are TGTGCCAGCGGGGGGATTCTCACCGGGGAGCTGTTTTTT. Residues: CASGGILTGELFF.

The CDR3 here is CASSQVMGNSPLHF. The CDR3 DNA reads TGCGCCAGCAGCCAAGTAATGGGAAATTCACCCCTCCACTTT. The rearrangement uses TRBV4-3 and TRBJ1-6; D is undetermined. V lost 1 base and J lost 7, with 8 bases in between. The CDR3 loop spans 14 amino acids. The germline V gene has CDR1 LGHNA and CDR2 YSLEER.